This entry concerns a single T cell receptor beta chain. TCRB transcripts that were expressed got sequenced, as all of the isolated RNA had been reverse transcribed. Data came from immunoSEQ multiplex PCR; TCRdb stores just in-frame clones and leaves some out. The data contain roughly 610,000 clones, about a sixth of them singletons. The sample comes from a study of beta chain features in type 1 diabetes. With 3 bases removed from V and 7 bases from J, the gap between germline ends came to 12 bases. Germline assignment: CDR1 MDHEN and CDR2 SYDVKM. The CDR3 extends over 13 amino acids. The sequenced material came from naive CD4+ T cells from blood. The rearrangement joins TRBV28 to TRBJ1-2; D might be TRBD1 (6 bases). The sequence came from a man aged 18 to 35 in good health. The CDR3 reads CASSLVQGFGYTF. The DNA of the CDR3 is TGTGCCAGCAGTTTGGTGCAGGGGTTTGGCTACACCTTC.